Sequencing of this T cell receptor (beta chain) was carried out in a study of T and B cells in COVID-19 patients. Study results and limitations: The recovered cohort had 2,300 or so exclusive TCR clusters, including around 31 low generation probability clusters. At recovery TRB diversity and richness exceeded healthy donors, after highly clonal active COVID-19 repertoires.

TRB rearrangements were amplified by multiplex PCR with BIOMED2 TRB-A/B primers. One entry per CDR3 protein, called by TCRdb with MiXCR from the multiplex PCR reads. The table records roughly 11,000 distinct CDR3 sequences, 30% to 35% of them present only once. Germline-derived CDR1 and CDR2 are MNHEY and SVGAGI. CDR3 size: 11 residues. V was pared by 2 bases and J by 7 bases, with 5 bases between. Comment on this clonotype: Its target is unknown.

Each TRB amplification used roughly 230-550 ng of genomic DNA from blood. The specimen was blood. The sequence derives from a human donor with active COVID-19. The genes are TRBV6-5 and TRBJ1-2, with D unclear. The CDR3 reads CASSYRGGYTF. The CDR3 DNA reads TGTGCCAGCAGTTACCGGGGTGGCTACACCTTC.